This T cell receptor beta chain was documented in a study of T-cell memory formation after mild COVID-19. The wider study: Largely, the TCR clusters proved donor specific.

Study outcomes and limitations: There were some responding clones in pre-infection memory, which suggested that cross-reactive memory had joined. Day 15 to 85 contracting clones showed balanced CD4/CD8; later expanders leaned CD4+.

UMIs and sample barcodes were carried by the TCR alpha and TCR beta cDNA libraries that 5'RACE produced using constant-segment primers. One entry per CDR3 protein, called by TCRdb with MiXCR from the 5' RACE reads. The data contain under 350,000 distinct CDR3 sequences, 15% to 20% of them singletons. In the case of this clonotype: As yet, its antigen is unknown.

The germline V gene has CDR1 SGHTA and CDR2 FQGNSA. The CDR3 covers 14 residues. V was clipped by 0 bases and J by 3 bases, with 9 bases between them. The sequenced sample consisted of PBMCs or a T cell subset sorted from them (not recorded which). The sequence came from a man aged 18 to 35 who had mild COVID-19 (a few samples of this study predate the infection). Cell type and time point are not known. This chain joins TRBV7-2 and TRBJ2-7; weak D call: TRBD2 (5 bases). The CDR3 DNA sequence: TGTGCCAGCAGCTTAGCGCGGGCTAGCTACGAGCAGTACTTC. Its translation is CASSLARASYEQYF. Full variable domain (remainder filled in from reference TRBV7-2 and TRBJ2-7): GAGVSQSPSNKVTEKGKDVELRCDPISGHTALYWYRQSLGQGLEFLIYFQGNSAPDKSGLPSDRFSAERTGGSVSTLTIQRTQQEDSAVYLCASSLARASYEQYFGPGTRLTVT.